This TCR beta chain was documented in a study of cytomegalovirus exposure and HLA in healthy donors. The wider study: A later analysis reported the approximately 120 validation repertoires used the same platform as the roughly 700 first-cohort repertoires.

After removal of 0 bases from V and 11 bases from J, the junction contained 4 bases not matched to a gene. This CDR3 region has 13 residues. Germline lookup yields CDR1 SGDLS and CDR2 YYNGEE. The study's findings and limits: Associated with cytomegalovirus, according to the listing, were around 160 TCR beta chains.

About this clone: The antigen is not known.

Here immunoSEQ multiplex PCR was the method, and the copy in TCRdb shows in-frame clones only, minus some. The sample carries approximately 300,000 clones, roughly 89% recorded once. What was sequenced was PBMCs. The rearrangement uses TRBV9 and TRBJ1-1, with TRBD1 identical over 10 bases. The origin of this receptor is a woman younger than 35 in good health and CMV-seronegative. The CDR3 DNA follows: TGTGCCAGCAGCGTAGTGGGACAGGGGACGGCTTTCTTT. Its protein is CASSVVGQGTAFF.